Each of the 19 T cell receptor beta chains below was sequenced from the same sample in a study of blood T cell repertoires in COVID-19. Clones were read by immunoSEQ multiplex PCR, and TCRdb kept only the in-frame ones, dropping some. The sample contains about 79,000 clones, approximately 90% of which appear only once. Sequencing used peripheral blood. The receptors come from a man over 45 with active COVID-19.

The V gene is TRBV6-5, the J gene TRBJ2-7; weak D call: TRBD2 (5 bases). The CDR3 is 16 amino acids. CDR1 is MNHEY, CDR2 SVGAGI, per germline. V lost 2 bases to trimming and J lost 0 bases, with 14 bases between them. This CDR3 reads CASSYRTPSSSYEQYF. The CDR3 DNA reads TGTGCCAGCAGTTACCGAACACCTAGCTCCTCCTACGAGCAGTACTTC.

This chain joins TRBV28 and TRBJ2-3, with a weak D call TRBD2 (6 bases). This CDR3 comprises 16 residues. CDR1 and CDR2 from the germline V gene are MDHEN and SYDVKM. The ends were cut back, 6 bases at V and 2 bases at J, with 18 bases in the middle. The CDR3 loop reads CASRSPNGGLTDTQYF. The CDR3 bases are TGTGCCAGCAGATCTCCAAACGGGGGACTCACAGATACGCAGTATTTT.

This clone was observed a few times. The rearrangement uses TRBV20-1 and TRBJ1-6; D gene uncertain. Germline loops: CDR1 DFQATT, CDR2 SNEGSKA (reference sequence). The CDR3 is 10 amino acids. The germline V and J ends were trimmed by 4 bases and 18 bases, with 13 bases remaining between them. The CDR3, as DNA: TGCAGTGCTACGTTGGAGTTTCCCCACTTT. It translates to CSATLEFPHF.

The chain employs TRBV13 and TRBJ1-6; D is unresolved. This CDR3 spans 13 amino acids. Trimming removed 8 bases from V and 7 bases from J, with 12 bases in between. Germline loops: CDR1 PRHDT, CDR2 FYEKMQ (reference sequence). The CDR3 spells CASSTSPNSPLHF. In DNA form, the CDR3 reads TGTGCCAGCTCGACATCACCCAATTCACCCCTCCACTTT.

The chain combines TRBV7-9 with TRBJ2-2; tentative D call: TRBD1 (6 bases). The length of the CDR3 is 14 residues. The germline CDR1 and CDR2 sequences are SEHNR and FQNEAQ (reference sequence). V was clipped by 6 bases and J by 4 bases, with 12 bases between them. The CDR3 spells CASRGASGTGELFF. CDR3 sequence (DNA): TGTGCCAGCAGGGGGGCGTCGGGCACCGGGGAGCTGTTTTTT. Combining the CDR3 with reference TRBV7-9 and TRBJ2-2 gives the whole variable domain DTGVSQNPRHKITKRGQNVTFRCDPISEHNRLYWYRQTLGQGPEFLTYFQNEAQLEKSRLLSDRFSAERPKGSFSTLEIQRTEQGDSAMYLCASRGASGTGELFFGEGSRLTVL.

This chain links TRBV7-9 with TRBJ2-7; 9 nucleotides line up with TRBD2. Germline V gene sequence: CDR1 SEHNR, CDR2 FQNEAQ (reference sequence). Trimming took 5 bases from V and 0 from J; bases not matched to a gene: 11. This CDR3 spans 17 amino acids. The CDR3 here is CASSREDGLARSYEQYF. CDR3 in DNA: TGTGCCAGCAGCCGGGAGGATGGACTAGCGCGCTCCTACGAGCAGTACTTC.

This chain joins TRBV19 and TRBJ1-2; D may be TRBD1 (5 bases). Germline CDR1 reads LNHDA; CDR2 reads SQIVND (reference sequence). Trimming removed 5 bases at V and 0 bases at J, with 10 bases between. The CDR3 covers 14 residues. The CDR3 spells CASSSRETNYGYTF. As DNA, the CDR3 is TGTGCCAGTAGTTCCAGGGAAACTAACTATGGCTACACCTTC.

In its sample, this clone was seen once. This rearrangement joins TRBV7-9 to TRBJ1-5; TRBD1 matches 9 bases. This CDR3 has 14 residues. The germline gives CDR1 SEHNR, CDR2 FQNEAQ (reference sequence). The trim removed 5 bases at V and 7 bases at J, leaving 6 bases unmatched. CDR3 loop: CASSPRTGDQPQHF. In DNA form, the CDR3 reads TGTGCCAGCAGCCCCCGGACAGGGGACCAGCCCCAGCATTTT.

In this sample, this clone turned up once. The V and J genes are TRBV9 and TRBJ2-3, with TRBD2 identical over 7 bases. The CDR3 consists of 16 residues. CDR1 and CDR2 (germline): SGDLS, YYNGEE. V lost 1 base to trimming and J lost 4 bases; unmatched junction nucleotides: 9. DNA for the CDR3: TGTGCCAGCAGCGTACGTTCCGTGACTAGCCCAGATACGCAGTATTTT. Its translation: CASSVRSVTSPDTQYF.

The chain is built from TRBV27 and TRBJ1-4; unclear D gene. This CDR3 region has 12 residues. Germline assignment: CDR1 MNHEY and CDR2 SMNVEV (reference sequence). V dropped 6 bases and J dropped 1 base, with 3 bases sitting between them. CDR3 loop: CASSRTNEKLFF. The CDR3 DNA follows: TGTGCCAGCAGCAGAACTAATGAAAAACTGTTTTTT.

The chain carries TRBV3-1 (or the pseudogene TRBV3-2) and TRBJ2-5; TRBD2 is a possible D gene (6 bases). V shed 2 bases and J shed 5 bases, with 9 bases lying between them. This CDR3 comprises 13 residues. Germline loops: CDR1 LGHDT, CDR2 YNNKEL (reference sequence). DNA for the CDR3: TGTGCCAGCAGCCAATCAGGGAGGGAGACCCAGTACTTC. Amino acid sequence: CASSQSGRETQYF.

The chain couples TRBV2 to TRBJ1-2, with TRBD1 as a possible D gene (6 bases). Trimming pared 4 bases from V and 4 bases from J, leaving 16 bases between. The CDR3 is made up of 15 amino acids. CDR1 and CDR2 from the germline V gene are SNHLY and FYNNEI. As DNA, the CDR3 is TGTGCCAGCAGTGCTGGTGGGACACTTACCTATGGCTACACCTTC. The encoded protein is CASSAGGTLTYGYTF.

The J gene is TRBJ2-2, the V gene TRBV11-2, with 7 positions matching TRBD2. The CDR3 is 16 residues long. Losses at the gene ends were 1 base for V and 8 bases for J; bases not matched to a gene: 10. Germline V lookup: CDR1 SGHAT, CDR2 FQNNGV. The CDR3 is CASSLVHPAGSGELFF. CDR3 DNA: TGTGCCAGCAGCTTAGTCCATCCAGCGGGAAGTGGGGAGCTGTTTTTT.

The genes are TRBV6-2 or TRBV6-3 and TRBJ1-2, with 8 bases matching TRBD1. The ends lost 5 bases at V and 3 bases at J; junction bases unmatched: 8. This CDR3 spans 15 amino acids. Germline V gene data show CDR1 as MNHEY and CDR2 as SVGEGT. The CDR3 region has the DNA TGTGCCAGCAGTCCCCAGGGGGCGCGGTACTATGGCTACACCTTC. It yields the protein CASSPQGARYYGYTF.

The chain is built from TRBV28 and TRBJ1-2, with a tentative D call TRBD1 (5 bases). The CDR3 contains 13 residues. V lost 6 bases and J lost 7, with 15 bases in between. Germline CDR1 is MDHEN and CDR2 is SYDVKM. CDR3 DNA: TGTGCCAGCAGCTCGGGGGTCGCAGGTGGCTACACCTTC. This codes for CASSSGVAGGYTF.

V and J are TRBV6-1 and TRBJ2-7, with D maybe TRBD1 (6 bases). V was pared by 3 bases and J by 2 bases, with 14 bases between. There are 15 residues in the CDR3. Per the germline V gene, CDR1 is MNHNS and CDR2 is SASEGT. CDR3 sequence: CASSETGQPAYEQYF. The CDR3 DNA is TGTGCCAGCAGTGAGACCGGACAGCCTGCCTACGAGCAGTACTTC.

The rearrangement uses TRBV5-5 and TRBJ2-7; 10 bases align to TRBD1. V lost 3 bases to trimming and J lost 1 base; unmatched junction nucleotides: 1. Germline-derived CDR1 and CDR2 are SGHKS and YYEKEE (reference sequence). The CDR3 is 14 residues long. The CDR3 DNA reads TGTGCCAGCAGCTGGGGACAGGGGTCCTACGAGCAGTACTTC. Translation: CASSWGQGSYEQYF.

This clone was seen once. This rearrangement joins TRBV21-1 to TRBJ1-2. TRBV21-1 counts as a pseudogene. The CDR3 is 16 amino acids. CDR3 sequence reads: CASNPPEGFTFYGYTF. CDR3 nucleotide sequence: TGTGCCAGCAATCCACCCGAGGGTTTTACTTTCTATGGCTACACCTTC.

The chain combines TRBV11-3 with TRBJ2-1; 14 bases align to TRBD2. CDR1 SGHNT and CDR2 YENEEA come from the germline V gene. V gave up 3 bases and J gave up 10 bases; unmatched junction bases: 11. CDR3 length: 17 residues. CDR3 protein: CASSLPSGLAGVGEQFF. CDR3 bases: TGTGCCAGCAGCTTGCCCTCGGGACTAGCGGGAGTCGGCGAGCAGTTCTTC.